Shown below are 2 T cell receptor beta chains from a single sample sequenced in a study of T cell repertoires in cytomegalovirus infection. MiXCR was run by TCRdb on the reads, yielding one entry per CDR3 protein. The sample consists of fewer than 550,000 distinct CDR3 sequences, around 27% of them appearing once. What was sequenced was PBMCs. The receptor source for this set is a human donor in good health (CMV status not recorded). Some clones in this sample may be carry-over from other donors' samples.

This clonotype was seen a few times. Written as DNA, the CDR3 is TGTGCCAGCAGTCCGCAGCAGGGGTTCGGTTCACCCCTCCACTTT. Translated, it gives CASSPQQGFGSPLHF. The genes are TRBV6-8 and TRBJ1-6; possible D gene TRBD1, 6 bases. This CDR3 is 15 amino acids long. CDR1 is MNHGY and CDR2 is SAAAGT in the germline V gene. Trimming stripped 5 bases from V and 9 bases from J, with 17 bases between.

This clonotype was seen at least ten times. The chain recombines TRBV4-1 with TRBJ2-5, with 15 bases identical to TRBD2. Per germline, CDR1 MGHRA and CDR2 YSYEKL. The CDR3 is 18 residues long. The ends lost 3 bases at V and 2 bases at J; junction bases unmatched: 7. CDR3 DNA: TGCGCCAGCAGCCACGACTTAGGACTAGCGGGAGGGCAAGAGACCCAGTACTTC. Protein product: CASSHDLGLAGGQETQYF.